This T cell receptor (beta chain) is drawn from a study of CD8 T cells in ankylosing spondylitis. The CDR3 contains 15 residues. V shed 7 bases, J shed 4 bases, and the junction held 12 bases outside the gene matches. Per the germline V gene, CDR1 is MNHNS and CDR2 is SASEGT. MiXCR, run by TCRdb on the 5' RACE reads, gives a single entry per CDR3 protein. The sample includes 470,000 or so distinct CDR3 sequences, 20% to 30% of them seen just once. Study-level points and caveats: The study identified a TCR beta motif of several highly homologous variants that appeared characteristic of ankylosing spondylitis blood.

This clonotype showed up just a few times. What it binds is unknown. The sample was blood, either unsorted or a sorted T cell fraction (not recorded which). The J gene is TRBJ1-1, the V gene TRBV6-1; 7 nucleotides agree with TRBD1. The TCR sequence derives from a male donor with ankylosing spondylitis. CDR3 sequence: CASNPPGGKGTEAFF. The CDR3 region has the DNA TGTGCCAGCAACCCTCCAGGGGGGAAGGGCACTGAAGCTTTCTTT.